Following are 8 T cell receptor beta chains from one sample sequenced in a study of T cell responses to AZD1222 COVID-19 vaccine. Profiled with immunoSEQ multiplex PCR; TCRdb holds only in-frame clones, not every one. The data contain 65,000 to 85,000 clones, 88% of them singletons. The sample in question was peripheral blood, obtained 28 days after the second dose of the MenACWY control vaccine. All receptors derive from an adult who received the MenACWY meningococcal vaccine as a control.

CDR3 bases: TGTGCCAGCAGTTTAGAAGGGGGCCAGGGTCAGCCCCAGCATTTT. This encodes CASSLEGGQGQPQHF. The chain combines TRBV27 with TRBJ1-5; 7 positions agree with TRBD1. Germline V gene lookup returns CDR1 MNHEY and CDR2 SMNVEV (reference sequence). CDR3 length: 15 amino acids. The J segment lost 6 bases and the V segment lost 2 bases, leaving 7 bases of the junction unmatched.

The rearrangement joins TRBV4-1 to TRBJ1-1; D is unresolved. The CDR3 is made up of 16 amino acids. Trimming took 6 bases from V and 1 from J, leaving 18 bases between them. Germline assignment: CDR1 MGHRA and CDR2 YSYEKL. The CDR3 DNA reads TGCGCCAGCAGGCGACTTCCATTGGACGGGAACACTGAAGCTTTCTTT. Amino acids: CASRRLPLDGNTEAFF.

This clone has just one count. V usage is TRBV6-5 and J usage is TRBJ2-2; D might be TRBD2 (6 bases). The CDR3 has 14 residues. The germline V gene has CDR1 MNHEY and CDR2 SVGAGI. Trimming left V 6 bases short and J 3 bases short, with 11 bases between. CDR3 DNA sequence: TGTGCCAGCAGCCCCGGGACTTACACCGGGGAGCTGTTTTTT. Translating it yields CASSPGTYTGELFF.

The CDR3 region is CASTGTSHREKLFF. In DNA, the CDR3 is TGTGCCAGCACTGGGACCTCTCATAGGGAAAAACTGTTTTTT. This sequence joins TRBV2 and TRBJ1-4; possibly TRBD1 for D (5 bases). CDR1 and CDR2 (germline): SNHLY, FYNNEI. The V end lost 7 bases, the J end lost 8 bases, and 17 bases lay between the germline ends. This CDR3 has 14 residues.

This chain links TRBV30 with TRBJ1-5; weak D call: TRBD1 (5 bases). The germline gives CDR1 GTSNPN, CDR2 SVGIG (reference sequence). This CDR3 region has 14 residues. The V end was cut by 5 bases, the J end by 4 bases, with 15 bases between. CDR3 sequence reads: CAWGYSSGNQPQHF. CDR3 sequence (DNA): TGTGCCTGGGGTTACTCCTCAGGGAATCAGCCCCAGCATTTT.

The chain has TRBV3-1 (or the pseudogene TRBV3-2) and TRBJ1-5; D unresolved. The germline gives CDR1 LGHDT, CDR2 YNNKEL (reference sequence). V was clipped by 0 bases and J by 3 bases, with 9 bases between them. The CDR3 spans 15 residues. CDR3 region: CASSQDLQINQPQHF. CDR3 sequence (DNA): TGTGCCAGCAGCCAAGATCTCCAGATCAATCAGCCCCAGCATTTT.

This clone was observed a handful of times. The CDR3 spells CASSPLGDTQYF. Written as DNA, the CDR3 is TGTGCCAGCAGCCCCTTGGGGGATACGCAGTATTTT. The V and J genes are TRBV14 and TRBJ2-3; no firm D call. Germline assignment: CDR1 SGHDN and CDR2 FVKESK. V lost 4 bases and J lost 6, with 8 bases in between. This CDR3 is built from 12 residues.

Notes on this clone: Other DNA sequences of this sample code for an identical CDR3. J is TRBJ2-5 and V is TRBV12-3 or TRBV12-4; tentative D call: TRBD1 (5 bases). The CDR3 length is 13 residues. V shed 6 bases and J shed 2 bases, with 10 bases lying between them. Written as DNA, the CDR3 is TGTGCCAGCAGCCCGGACATACAAGAGACCCAGTACTTC. Its translation: CASSPDIQETQYF.